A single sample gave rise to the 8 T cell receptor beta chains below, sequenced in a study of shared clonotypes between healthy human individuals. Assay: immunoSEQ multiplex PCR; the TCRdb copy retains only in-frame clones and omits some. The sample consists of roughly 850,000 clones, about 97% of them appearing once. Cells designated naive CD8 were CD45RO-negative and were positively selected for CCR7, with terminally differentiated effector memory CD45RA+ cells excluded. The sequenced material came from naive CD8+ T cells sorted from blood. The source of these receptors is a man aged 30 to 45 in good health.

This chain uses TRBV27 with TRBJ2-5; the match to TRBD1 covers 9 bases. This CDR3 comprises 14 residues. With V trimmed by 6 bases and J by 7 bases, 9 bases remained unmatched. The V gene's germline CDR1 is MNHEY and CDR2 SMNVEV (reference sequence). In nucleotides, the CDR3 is TGTGCCAGCAGGAAGGGACAGGGTGTGCGGACCCAGTACTTC. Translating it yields CASRKGQGVRTQYF.

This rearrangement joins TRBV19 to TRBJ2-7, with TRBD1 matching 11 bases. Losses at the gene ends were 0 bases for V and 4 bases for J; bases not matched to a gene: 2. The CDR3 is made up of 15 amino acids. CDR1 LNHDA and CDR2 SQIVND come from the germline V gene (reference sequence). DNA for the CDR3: TGTGCCAGTAGTATAGAGGACAGGGGGCGGTACGAGCAGTACTTC. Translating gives CASSIEDRGRYEQYF. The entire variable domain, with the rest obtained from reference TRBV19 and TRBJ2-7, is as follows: DGGITQSPKYLFRKEGQNVTLSCEQNLNHDAMYWYRQDPGQGLRLIYYSQIVNDFQKGDIAEGYSVSREKKESFPLTVTSAQKNPTAFYLCASSIEDRGRYEQYFGPGTRLTVT.

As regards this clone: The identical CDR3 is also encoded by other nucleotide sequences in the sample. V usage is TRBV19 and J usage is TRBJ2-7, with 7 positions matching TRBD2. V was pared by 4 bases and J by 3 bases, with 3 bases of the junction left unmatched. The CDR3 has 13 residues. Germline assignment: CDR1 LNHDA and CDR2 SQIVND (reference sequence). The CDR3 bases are TGTGCCAGTAGTAGCGGGAGTGGCTACGAGCAGTACTTC. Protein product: CASSSGSGYEQYF.

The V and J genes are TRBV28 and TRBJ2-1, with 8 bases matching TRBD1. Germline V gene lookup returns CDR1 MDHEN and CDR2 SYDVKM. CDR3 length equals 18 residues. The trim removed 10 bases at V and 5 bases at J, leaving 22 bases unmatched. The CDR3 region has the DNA TGTGCCACCAAAGGACAGGGAAGAGCCTTAGCGAGACACAATGAGCAGTTCTTC. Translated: CATKGQGRALARHNEQFF.

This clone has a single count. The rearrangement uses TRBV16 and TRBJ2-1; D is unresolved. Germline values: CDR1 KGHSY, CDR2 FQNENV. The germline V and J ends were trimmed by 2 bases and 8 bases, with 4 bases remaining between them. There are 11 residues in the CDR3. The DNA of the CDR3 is TGTGCCAGCAGCCAAAGGCATGAGCAGTTCTTC. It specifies CASSQRHEQFF.

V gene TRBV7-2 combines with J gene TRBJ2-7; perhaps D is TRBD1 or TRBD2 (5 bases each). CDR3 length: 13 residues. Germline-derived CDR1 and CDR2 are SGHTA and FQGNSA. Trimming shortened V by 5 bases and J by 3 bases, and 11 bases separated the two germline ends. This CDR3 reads CASSRGPLYEQYF. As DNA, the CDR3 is TGTGCCAGCAGCAGGGGACCTCTCTACGAGCAGTACTTC. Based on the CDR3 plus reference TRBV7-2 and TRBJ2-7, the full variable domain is GAGVSQSPSNKVTEKGKDVELRCDPISGHTALYWYRQSLGQGLEFLIYFQGNSAPDKSGLPSDRFSAERTGGSVSTLTIQRTQQEDSAVYLCASSRGPLYEQYFGPGTRLTVT.

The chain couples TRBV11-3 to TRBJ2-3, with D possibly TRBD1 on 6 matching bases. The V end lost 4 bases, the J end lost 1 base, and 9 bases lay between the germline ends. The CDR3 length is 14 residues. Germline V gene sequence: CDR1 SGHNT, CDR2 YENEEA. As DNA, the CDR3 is TGTGCCAGCAGCTCAGGGGACCGCACAGATACGCAGTATTTT. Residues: CASSSGDRTDTQYF.

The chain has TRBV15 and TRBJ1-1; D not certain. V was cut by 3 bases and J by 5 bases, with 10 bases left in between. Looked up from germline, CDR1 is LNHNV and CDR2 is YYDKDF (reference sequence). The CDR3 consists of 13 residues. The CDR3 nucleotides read TGTGCCACCAGCAGGCCCCCGCGGACTGAAGCTTTCTTT. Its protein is CATSRPPRTEAFF.